The source of this TCR beta chain is a study of regulatory T cells in long-lasting Graves disease. Overall study: A definition of persistent Graves' disease required over 5 years of antithyroid drugs plus positive TSH receptor antibodies. Study observations and caveats: TRBV28 was favored in persistent disease, as were TRBJ1-2 and TRBJ2-5. Whereas around 970 public clonotypes were shared by new patients, persistent patients shared more, at about 2,500.

In germline, CDR1 is SGHDT, CDR2 YYEEEE. J was trimmed by 1 base and V by 0 bases; bases with no gene match: 2. The CDR3 spans 16 residues. Concerning this clonotype: Its antigen remains unknown.

The time point was: persistent/refractory GD, antithyroid drugs over 5 years with positive TRAb. TCR sequences were obtained from RNA taken from PBMCs. As collected, the peripheral blood samples measured 7.5 to 10 milliliters each and went into EDTA tubes. According to the study, TCR beta libraries were built with iRepertoire HTBI primers and CDR3-region Arm-PCR. Via MiXCR, TCRdb re-called the multiplex PCR reads, giving one row per CDR3 protein. The data show about 460,000 distinct CDR3 sequences, with about 20% seen just once and roughly 13% held by the top ten. This sequence joins TRBV5-6 and TRBJ2-2, with 8 bases identical to TRBD1. The origin of this receptor is a female donor with Graves disease. The specimen comprised peripheral blood mononuclear cells (PBMCs), sampled when the disease was refractory, from a patient treated with antithyroid drugs. The CDR3 DNA is TGTGCCAGCAGCTTGGTGACAGGGGAGAACACCGGGGAGCTGTTTTTT. Amino acid sequence: CASSLVTGENTGELFF.